The rows below give T cell receptor beta chains drawn from one sample of a study of T cells in localized non-small cell lung cancer. Measured with immunoSEQ multiplex PCR; TCRdb has only the in-frame clones, and not every one. The sample contains approximately 15,000 clones, about 87% of which appear only once. Sequenced here: peripheral blood mononuclear cells, sampled before any cancer treatment. All receptors derive from a male donor aged 60 or over with stage II lung adenocarcinoma. CDR3s include the opening cysteine and the closing phenylalanine or tryptophan. D genes are given only for firm matches. A clone size is listed for some rows: how often the clone was seen (once, few, many), or a class if it is expanded.

j_call v_call clone_size d_call cdr3_nt cdr3_aa
TRBJ1-1 TRBV7-2 few - TGTGCCAGCAGCTTAGGGTCTAACACTGAAGCTTTCTTT CASSLGSNTEAFF
TRBJ2-6 TRBV7-9 - - TGTGCCAGCCTTCCGGATGTTGGGGCCAACGTCCTGACTTTC CASLPDVGANVLTF
TRBJ2-1 TRBV7-8 - TRBD2 TGTGCCAGCAGCCAGACTCCTAGCGGGAGCGGTGAGCAGTTCTTC CASSQTPSGSGEQFF
TRBJ1-1 TRBV4-1 - - TGCGCCAGCAGCCAACGGGCCCTGAACACTGAAGCTTTCTTT CASSQRALNTEAFF
TRBJ2-2 TRBV30 - - TGTGCCTGGTCTATGCCGTGGGGGAACACCGGGGAGCTGTTTTTT CAWSMPWGNTGELFF
TRBJ2-5 TRBV19 - TRBD1 TGTGCCAGTAGTATAGATCACTTTTGGCAGGGGGTTGAGACCCAGTACTTC CASSIDHFWQGVETQYF
TRBJ1-1 TRBV7-8 - - TGTGCCAGCAGCTTCGGGGACGGCACTGAAGCTTTCTTT CASSFGDGTEAFF
TRBJ1-5 TRBV7-8 - - TGTGCCAGCAGCTTGTTTGAAAGCCCGGGTCAGCCCCAGCATTTT CASSLFESPGQPQHF
TRBJ2-1 TRBV2 - TRBD1 TGTGCCAGCAGTGACGGGACAGGCAAGCAGTTCTTC CASSDGTGKQFF
TRBJ1-5 TRBV7-8 - TRBD1 TGTGCCAGCAGCTTAGCCCCGGGACAGTATCAGCCCCAGCATTTT CASSLAPGQYQPQHF
TRBJ1-1 TRBV28 - TRBD1 TGTGCCAGCAGCCCCCACAGGGGAGGTGGCACTGAAGCTTTCTTT CASSPHRGGGTEAFF
TRBJ1-1 TRBV29-1 - TRBD1 TGCAGCGCCGGACAGGGGAACACTGAAGCTTTCTTT CSAGQGNTEAFF
TRBJ2-3 TRBV29-1 - - TGCAGCGCTGAGGACGTCCGAAAAGCCACAGATACGCAGTATTTT CSAEDVRKATDTQYF
TRBJ2-1 TRBV5-1 - - TGCGCCAGCAGCACTGAGAGAGACCCCCCGCAGTTCTTC CASSTERDPPQFF
TRBJ2-1 TRBV5-1 - - TGCGCCAGCAGCTTGGCCGGAAGGGGCAATGAGCAGTTCTTC CASSLAGRGNEQFF
TRBJ2-7 TRBV6-5 - - TGTGCCAGCAGTTACTCCGGAGGATCCTCCTACGAGCAGTACTTC CASSYSGGSSYEQYF
TRBJ2-1 TRBV13 - - TGTGCCAGCAGCTTAGGAGGCGCGGGAAGCTCCTACAATGAGCAGTTCTTC CASSLGGAGSSYNEQFF
TRBJ2-7 TRBV5-4 - TRBD1 TGTGCCAGCAGCATAGGACAGGGCCGCTACGAGCAGTACTTC CASSIGQGRYEQYF
TRBJ2-1 TRBV29-1 - - TGCAGCGTTTTCTGGGGAAACAATGAGCAGTTCTTC CSVFWGNNEQFF
TRBJ1-2 TRBV28 - - TGTGCCAGCAGTACCATAGTGGTTGGCTACACCTTC CASSTIVVGYTF
TRBJ1-5 TRBV2 - TRBD1 TGTGCCAGCAGCGCGGACAGGGGCTCGACCCAGCATTTT CASSADRGSTQHF
TRBJ2-3 TRBV5-1 - TRBD1 TGCGCCAGCACGCGACAGGGCAGCACAGATACGCAGTATTTT CASTRQGSTDTQYF
TRBJ1-2 TRBV19 - - TGTGCCAGTAGTATTGTCAGTTCTAACTATGGCTACACCTTC CASSIVSSNYGYTF
TRBJ2-1 TRBV2 - TRBD2 TGTGCCAGCTCTTTAATTTGGGAGGGCGGCAATGAGCAGTTCTTC CASSLIWEGGNEQFF
TRBJ2-2 TRBV7-6 - - TGTGCCAGCAGCTTTGCGCGACCTGCCGGGGAGCTGTTTTTT CASSFARPAGELFF
TRBJ1-2 TRBV6-6 - - TGTGCCAGCAGTTACTCGGCAGGGTCGGCACAGGGCTACACCTTC CASSYSAGSAQGYTF
TRBJ2-7 TRBV21-1 - - TGTGCCTACCCTGACAGGGGCCTCGGCGAGCAGTACTTC CAYPDRGLGEQYF
TRBJ2-5 TRBV28 - TRBD1 TGTGCCAGCAGTTTCCTGGGGACAGGGGAAGAGACCCAGTACTTC CASSFLGTGEETQYF
TRBJ1-4 TRBV15 - - TGTGCCACCAGCATCTGGGGGGCAACTAATGAAAAACTGTTTTTT CATSIWGATNEKLFF
TRBJ1-2 TRBV21-1 few - TGTGCCAGCAGCAAAGGGGGCAGGGGGGGACCTAACTATGGCTACACCTTC CASSKGGRGGPNYGYTF
TRBJ2-3 TRBV4-2 - TRBD2 TGTGCCAGCAGCCAAGCCCCGGGACTAGCGGGCACAGATACGCAGTATTTT CASSQAPGLAGTDTQYF
TRBJ2-2 TRBV27 once - TGTGCCAGCAGTTTCTTACCCTCGAACACCGGGGAGCTGTTTTTT CASSFLPSNTGELFF
TRBJ2-7 TRBV5-1 - - TGCGCCAGCAGTCCCGACCGGAGGGCCAACGAGCAGTACTTC CASSPDRRANEQYF
TRBJ2-2 TRBV6-1 - - TGTGCCAGCAGCAAACTTGGAAGGAACACCGGGGAGCTGTTTTTT CASSKLGRNTGELFF
TRBJ2-1 TRBV6-5 - TRBD1 TGTGCCAGCAGTTACGACAGGGGGAATGAGCAGTTCTTC CASSYDRGNEQFF
TRBJ1-2 TRBV6-6 - TRBD1 TGTGCCAGCAGTCTGACAGGGGGGTATGGCTACACCTTC CASSLTGGYGYTF
TRBJ2-5 TRBV6-5 - - TGTGCCAGCAGCTGGGGCCTCCGGCGGGAGACCCAGTACTTC CASSWGLRRETQYF
TRBJ2-4 TRBV15 - - TGTGCCACCAGCAGAGATCTTGGGGTGGCCAAAAACATTCAGTACTTC CATSRDLGVAKNIQYF
TRBJ2-2 TRBV15 - TRBD1 TGTGCCACCAGCAGAGATCAGGACAGGAGTAGTTCAAGGGCTGGCTCCGGGGAGCTGTTTTTT CATSRDQDRSSSRAGSGELFF
TRBJ1-2 TRBV29-1 once TRBD1 TGCAGCGACCTGGGACAGGGGGCTATTGGCTACACCTTC CSDLGQGAIGYTF
TRBJ1-2 TRBV30 - - TGTGCCTGGAGATCTCCCCAAAGGAGGGACTATGGCTACACCTTC CAWRSPQRRDYGYTF
TRBJ2-7 TRBV5-7 - TRBD2 TGTGCCAGCAGCCCAACTAGCGGGAGGGCCTACTACTACTACGAGCAGTACTTC CASSPTSGRAYYYYEQYF
TRBJ1-3 TRBV15 - - TGTGCCACCAGCAGGGATACTGGCACAGGAAGCCCCTCTGGAAACACCATATATTTT CATSRDTGTGSPSGNTIYF